These 9 T cell receptor beta chains originate from one sample sequenced in a study of technical replicates of blood from a handful of donors. The data were produced by immunoSEQ multiplex PCR, yet TCRdb's version contains in-frame clones alone and is incomplete. The sample lists about 57,000 clones, around 93% seen once, with approximately 4% in the top ten. What was sequenced was PBMCs. These receptors came from a human donor in good health. Some clones in this sample may be carry-over from other donors' samples.

The chain combines TRBV4-2 with TRBJ1-2, with D uncertain. The CDR3 covers 15 residues. V lost 0 bases to trimming and J lost 3 bases, with 11 bases between them. CDR1 is LGHNA and CDR2 is YNFKEQ in the germline V gene. CDR3 sequence (DNA): TGTGCCAGCAGCCAAGATAGTTCGTCTGACTATGGCTACACCTTC. Its translation: CASSQDSSSDYGYTF.

The V and J genes are TRBV5-6 and TRBJ2-5; 8 bases match TRBD1. V was pared by 1 base and J by 5 bases, with 4 bases of the junction left unmatched. CDR1 is SGHDT and CDR2 is YYEEEE in the germline V gene. This CDR3 has 14 residues. CDR3 in amino acids: CASSLPGGWETQYF. CDR3 nucleotide sequence: TGTGCCAGCAGCTTGCCAGGGGGCTGGGAGACCCAGTACTTC.

The CDR3 spells CASSQFGQGTDEQYF. The CDR3 DNA follows: TGTGCCAGCAGCCAATTCGGACAGGGGACCGACGAGCAGTACTTC. The chain links TRBV7-6 to TRBJ2-7; 9 bases map to TRBD1. The J segment lost 5 bases and the V segment lost 5 bases, leaving 10 bases of the junction unmatched. The V gene's germline CDR1 is SGHVS and CDR2 FNYEAQ. The CDR3 loop spans 15 amino acids.

The chain combines TRBV5-1 with TRBJ2-2; tentatively, D is TRBD2 (6 bases). Between the trimmed V and J ends, which lost 0 bases and 4 bases, there was a span of 16 bases. The CDR3 is made up of 17 amino acids. CDR1 is SGHRS and CDR2 is YFSETQ in the germline V gene. CDR3 in DNA: TGCGCCAGCAGCTTGGCCAAGGAGGGGCTCGGCACCGGGGAGCTGTTTTTT. Translating gives CASSLAKEGLGTGELFF.

V is TRBV6-5 and J is TRBJ2-1; 11 bases agree with TRBD2. The CDR3 runs to 15 residues. CDR1 is MNHEY and CDR2 is SVGAGI in the germline V gene. V lost 0 bases to trimming and J lost 13 bases; unmatched junction nucleotides: 8. The CDR3 nucleotides read TGTGCCAGCAGTTACTCTATTAGCGGGGGGGCCCCCCAGTTCTTC. Translating it yields CASSYSISGGAPQFF.

The chain combines TRBV5-1 with TRBJ1-2; tentatively, D is TRBD1 (5 bases). V dropped 4 bases and J dropped 7 bases, with 11 bases sitting between them. Germline V CDR1 and CDR2: SGHRS, YFSETQ. CDR3 length equals 12 residues. Written as DNA, the CDR3 is TGCGCCAGCAGCGTAGACAGAGGTGGCTACACCTTC. Its translation is CASSVDRGGYTF.

The chain uses TRBV9 and TRBJ2-5; 7 nucleotides agree with TRBD2. Germline CDR1 SGDLS, CDR2 YYNGEE. V trimming: 4 bases; J trimming: 2 bases; junction bases outside the gene matches: 8. The CDR3 is 15 amino acids. In DNA form, the CDR3 reads TGTGCCAGCAGCCCACGGGTTAGCGGGCAAGAGACCCAGTACTTC. This encodes CASSPRVSGQETQYF.

J is TRBJ1-3 and V is TRBV7-9; D is possibly TRBD1 (5 bases). The CDR3 sequence is 17 residues long. The ends were cut back, 5 bases at V and 0 bases at J, with 17 bases in the middle. Germline V gives CDR1 SEHNR, CDR2 FQNEAQ (reference sequence). DNA of the CDR3: TGTGCCAGCAGCCCACCCCCTCGACAGAGCTCTGGAAACACCATATATTTT. The encoded protein is CASSPPPRQSSGNTIYF.

V is TRBV5-1 and J is TRBJ2-7; 8 bases fit TRBD2. Germline trimming cut 0 bases from V and 3 bases from J; bases unmatched to any gene: 5. CDR1 is SGHRS and CDR2 is YFSETQ in the germline V gene. The CDR3 contains 15 residues. Here the CDR3 DNA reads TGCGCCAGCAGCTTGGGAGCGGGGGCCCGCTACGAGCAGTACTTC. The encoded protein is CASSLGAGARYEQYF.